Each of the 28 T cell receptor beta chains below was sequenced from the same sample in a study of blood T cells in healthy people across ages. Combining a sample-barcoded 5' primer with a J-beta primer mix, a second PCR ran for roughly 7 to 11 cycles. TCRdb passed the 5' RACE reads through MiXCR, listing each CDR3 protein once. The sample holds 700,000 or so distinct CDR3 sequences, approximately 21% seen once. The specimen was blood. The receptors shown here come from a man in his 70s in good health.

The chain couples TRBV6-5 to TRBJ2-5, with a tentative D call TRBD2 (6 bases). The J call is in doubt because the DNA end fits TRBJ2-1 better. The germline V gene has CDR1 MNHEY and CDR2 SVGAGI. This CDR3 has 13 residues. The DNA for the CDR3 is TGTGCCAGCAGTTACCGACTAGGATATGAGCAGTTCTTC. Residues: CASSYRLGYEQFF.

This clonotype was observed a few times. J is TRBJ2-5 and V is TRBV3-1, with no clear D. This CDR3 contains 15 residues. The V end lost 0 bases, the J end lost 1 base, and 9 bases lay between the germline ends. CDR1 and CDR2 (germline): LGHDT, YNNKEL (reference sequence). CDR3 in DNA: TGTGCCAGCAGCCAAGAAGGGCACCTCCAAGAGACCCAGTACTTC. As protein: CASSQEGHLQETQYF.

This chain connects TRBV12-3 or TRBV12-4 to TRBJ2-1, with D tentatively TRBD2 (5 bases). The ends were cut back, 3 bases at V and 0 bases at J, with 18 bases in the middle. This CDR3 has 18 amino acids. DNA of the CDR3: TGTGCCAGCAGTTTGGATGGGCGGGCGTCGAGCTCCTACAATGAGCAGTTCTTC. Protein sequence: CASSLDGRASSSYNEQFF.

This chain links TRBV3-1 with TRBJ2-2; 11 positions match TRBD2. CDR1 and CDR2 (germline): LGHDT, YNNKEL (reference sequence). The CDR3 spans 16 residues. The V gene end was trimmed by 3 bases and the J gene end by 4 bases; junction bases not matched to a gene: 4. The CDR3, as DNA: TGTGCCAGCAGCCACCTAGCGGGGGGTCCCACCGGGGAGCTGTTTTTT. Translation gives CASSHLAGGPTGELFF.

This CDR3 reads CASSRDFSKNIQYF. CDR3 bases: TGTGCCAGCAGCCGGGACTTTTCCAAAAACATTCAGTACTTC. The chain recombines TRBV7-2 with TRBJ2-4, with D possibly being TRBD2 (6 bases). CDR3 size: 14 residues. The V end was cut by 5 bases, the J end by 2 bases, with 10 bases between. Germline assignment: CDR1 SGHTA and CDR2 FQGNSA.

This clonotype was seen a few times. The gene calls are TRBV5-5 and TRBJ2-2; D possibly corresponds to TRBD2 (7 bases). The ends were cut back, 7 bases at V and 4 bases at J, with 11 bases in the middle. The CDR3 totals 13 residues. Germline-derived CDR1 and CDR2 are SGHKS and YYEKEE (reference sequence). CDR3 in amino acids: CASAGAFTGELFF. The CDR3 region has the DNA TGTGCCAGCGCGGGGGCGTTCACCGGGGAGCTGTTTTTT.

This clonotype was seen a handful of times. This rearrangement joins TRBV18 to TRBJ1-1; TRBD1 matches at 9 bases. Trimming at V came to 1 base and at J to 6 bases, leaving 3 bases not matched to a gene. The CDR3 sequence is 14 residues long. Germline CDR1 reads KGHSH; CDR2 reads LQKENI. Here the CDR3 reads CASSPLGQGPEAFF. The CDR3 DNA sequence: TGTGCCAGCTCACCACTGGGACAGGGTCCTGAAGCTTTCTTT.

The chain recombines TRBV3-1 with TRBJ2-7; the match to TRBD2 covers 7 bases. Looked up from germline, CDR1 is LGHDT and CDR2 is YNNKEL (reference sequence). With 0 bases clipped from V and 2 bases from J, the junction kept 7 bases outside the gene matches. The CDR3 runs 16 residues. CDR3 DNA sequence: TGTGCCAGCAGCCAAGAAGGGAGGGGTCTTGCCTACGAGCAGTACTTC. Its protein is CASSQEGRGLAYEQYF.

This clonotype was observed at least ten times. The gene calls are TRBV7-9 and TRBJ2-1; D possibly corresponds to TRBD2 (6 bases). Trimming cost V 1 base and J 5 bases, with 9 bases left between them. This CDR3 contains 14 residues. Germline CDR1 is SEHNR and CDR2 is FQNEAQ (reference sequence). The CDR3 reads CASSLVLAHNEQFF. CDR3 coding DNA: TGTGCCAGCAGCTTAGTCCTAGCGCACAATGAGCAGTTCTTC.

With regard to this clonotype: Without the conserved terminal phenylalanine or tryptophan, this CDR3 likely stems from a read error. The chain is built from TRBV5-5 and TRBJ1-2; D may be TRBD1 (5 bases). This CDR3 is built from 14 residues. Trimming stripped 2 bases from V and 5 bases from J, with 13 bases between. Germline values: CDR1 SGHKS, CDR2 YYEKEE (reference sequence). The CDR3 sequence: CASSLTGTEYGYTV. As DNA, the CDR3 is TGTGCCAGCAGCTTAACCGGGACGGAATATGGCTACACCGTC.

V usage is TRBV11-2 and J usage is TRBJ2-2, with D perhaps TRBD2 (6 bases). This CDR3 region has 16 residues. The V end was cut by 5 bases, the J end by 1 base, with 14 bases between. Germline V gene lookup returns CDR1 SGHAT and CDR2 FQNNGV. CDR3 sequence reads: CASSPWRGVNTGELFF. The CDR3 region has the DNA TGTGCCAGCAGCCCATGGCGGGGAGTGAACACCGGGGAGCTGTTTTTT.

Regarding this clonotype: Given a much more abundant clone one base away, this may be a read error. V is TRBV12-3 or TRBV12-4 and J is TRBJ2-3; D might be TRBD1 (5 bases). The CDR3 spans 12 residues. The CDR3 reads CASSLSRVTRYF. The CDR3 DNA reads TGTGCCAGCAGTTTGAGCAGGGTTACGCGGTATTTT.

This chain connects TRBV28 to TRBJ1-3; D call uncertain. Trimming left V 5 bases short and J 4 bases short, with 18 bases between. Germline lookup yields CDR1 MDHEN and CDR2 SYDVKM. The CDR3 loop spans 16 amino acids. This chain's CDR3 is CASSPPGAGVGNTIYF. Written as DNA, the CDR3 is TGTGCCAGCAGTCCCCCCGGAGCGGGCGTCGGAAACACCATATATTTT.

This chain uses TRBV29-1 with TRBJ2-7; D remains ambiguous. Trimming took off 4 bases at V and 5 bases at J, with 9 bases between the two ends. Germline CDR1 SQVTM, CDR2 ANQGSEA. The CDR3 totals 11 residues. CDR3 sequence reads: CSVAVSHEQYF. As DNA, the CDR3 is TGCAGCGTTGCGGTTTCCCACGAGCAGTACTTC.

There are a few counts of this clonotype. The genes are TRBV5-1 and TRBJ1-1; perhaps TRBD1 as D (6 bases). Trimming removed 4 bases from V and 6 bases from J, with 10 bases in between. CDR1 is SGHRS and CDR2 is YFSETQ in the germline V gene. There are 12 residues in the CDR3. The CDR3 nucleotides read TGCGCCAGCAGCACTGGGGGCGCTGAAGCTTTCTTT. It encodes CASSTGGAEAFF.

As DNA, the CDR3 is TGTGCCAGTAGGCATACCGGGACAGGGGGCTATGGCTACACCTTC. Translated: CASRHTGTGGYGYTF. J is TRBJ1-2 and V is TRBV19, with 11 bases lining up with TRBD1. This CDR3 comprises 15 residues. V was pared by 6 bases and J by 4 bases, with 7 bases of the junction left unmatched. CDR1 and CDR2 (germline): LNHDA, SQIVND (reference sequence).

Remarks on this clonotype: This may arise from a read error, as a much more abundant clone is one base away. CDR3 in amino acids: CAGISPSRNTEAFF. DNA of the CDR3: TGTGCCGGCATCTCGCCGAGCAGGAACACTGAAGCTTTCTTT. This chain joins TRBV12-3 or TRBV12-4 and TRBJ1-1; D remains ambiguous. The V gene lost 11 bases and the J gene lost 1 base, with 17 bases spanning the gap. The CDR3 is 14 residues long.

This chain uses TRBV9 with TRBJ2-3; 10 bases are a match to TRBD2. CDR1 is SGDLS, CDR2 YYNGEE, per germline. The V and J ends lost 5 bases and 10 bases, in that order; junction bases with no gene match: 16. There are 16 residues in the CDR3. The CDR3 DNA is TGTGCCAGCAGACCCACCCGGGGCCTAGCGGGGGACGCGCAGTATTTT. It specifies CASRPTRGLAGDAQYF.

The J gene is TRBJ2-5, the V gene TRBV15; D uncertain. This CDR3 has 13 amino acids. Germline CDR1 LNHNV, CDR2 YYDKDF (reference sequence). The V end was cut by 4 bases, the J end by 3 bases, with 9 bases between. The CDR3 loop is CATSNRVEETQYF. CDR3 in DNA: TGTGCCACCAGCAACCGGGTCGAAGAGACCCAGTACTTC.

The chain uses TRBV20-1 and TRBJ2-7; TRBD1 matches 7 bases. This CDR3 is built from 15 residues. Germline lookup yields CDR1 DFQATT and CDR2 SNEGSKA (reference sequence). V dropped 3 bases and J dropped 3; count of bases not matched to a gene: 11. The CDR3 sequence is CSARGIGTEVYEQYF. The CDR3 DNA is TGCAGTGCTAGGGGTATTGGGACAGAGGTCTACGAGCAGTACTTC.

The table lists this clonotype with many counts. The V gene is TRBV7-8, the J gene TRBJ1-4; D possibly corresponds to TRBD1 (6 bases). This CDR3 has 16 residues. Trimming removed 1 base from V and 4 bases from J, with 13 bases in between. Germline values: CDR1 SGHVS, CDR2 FQNEAQ. CDR3 DNA sequence: TGTGCCAGCAGCTTAGTAACAGGGTCGATTAATGAAAAACTGTTTTTT. This gives the protein CASSLVTGSINEKLFF. The complete variable domain, with remaining parts taken from reference TRBV7-8 and TRBJ1-4, reads GAGVSQSPRYKVAKRGQDVALRCDPISGHVSLFWYQQALGQGPEFLTYFQNEAQLDKSGLPSDRFFAERPEGSVSTLKIQRTQQEDSAVYLCASSLVTGSINEKLFFGSGTQLSVL.

The V gene is TRBV27, the J gene TRBJ2-1, with TRBD2 matching over 8 bases. The V and J ends lost 6 bases and 4 bases, in that order; junction bases with no gene match: 11. CDR3 length: 16 amino acids. Germline CDR1 MNHEY, CDR2 SMNVEV (reference sequence). The CDR3 DNA reads TGTGCCAGCAGCCCTACCGGGGGGGGCGGATACAATGAGCAGTTCTTC. As protein: CASSPTGGGGYNEQFF.

This clonotype turned up a few times. The chain combines TRBV12-3 or TRBV12-4 with TRBJ2-7; no clear D. This CDR3 has 15 residues. V was pared by 4 bases and J by 1 base, with 14 bases between. In nucleotides, the CDR3 is TGTGCCAGCAGTTCCGGTCTTCTTGGGTCCTACGAGCAGTACTTC. This translates into CASSSGLLGSYEQYF.

This chain connects TRBV19 to TRBJ2-5, with 13 bases fitting TRBD2. The CDR3 length is 16 residues. J was trimmed by 6 bases and V by 5 bases; bases with no gene match: 9. Germline loops: CDR1 LNHDA, CDR2 SQIVND (reference sequence). In DNA, the CDR3 is TGTGCCAGTAGTCAAGGACTAGCGGGGGAGATAAAGACCCAGTACTTC. This gives the protein CASSQGLAGEIKTQYF.

The genes are TRBV7-2 and TRBJ2-5; either TRBD1 or TRBD2 may supply D (5 bases each). The J call is uncertain, as TRBJ2-1 better fits the DNA end. Germline V gene sequence: CDR1 SGHTA, CDR2 FQGNSA. There are 14 residues in the CDR3. CDR3: CATEPGPPYNEQFF. CDR3 nucleotides: TGTGCCACCGAACCGGGACCCCCCTACAATGAGCAGTTCTTC.

This clonotype came up a few times. V is TRBV9 and J is TRBJ2-1; perhaps D is TRBD1 or TRBD2 (5 bases each). V shed 4 bases and J shed 9 bases, with 8 bases lying between them. Germline V gives CDR1 SGDLS, CDR2 YYNGEE. The CDR3 contains 11 residues. CDR3 protein: CASSPGTEQFF. DNA for the CDR3: TGTGCCAGCAGCCCCGGGACTGAGCAGTTCTTC.

Turning to this clonotype: At one end, the junction sequence differs from germline, possibly due to a read error. The chain carries TRBV10-1 and TRBJ2-1, with D perhaps given as TRBD1 or TRBD2 (6 bases each). The CDR3 loop spans 16 amino acids. Germline lookup yields CDR1 WNHNN and CDR2 SYGVQD (reference sequence). CDR3 in amino acids: CACSESGGESYNEQFF. The CDR3 region has the DNA TGCGCCTGCAGTGAGTCCGGGGGCGAGTCCTACAATGAGCAGTTCTTC.

This clonotype was detected many times. The J gene is TRBJ1-2, the V gene TRBV6-1; D is uncertain. The V end was cut by 2 bases, the J end by 2 bases, with 6 bases between. The length of the CDR3 is 13 residues. The germline V gene encodes CDR1 MNHNS and CDR2 SASEGT. The CDR3 loop reads CASSELGNYGYTF. As DNA, the CDR3 is TGTGCCAGCAGTGAACTCGGGAACTATGGCTACACCTTC.